Listed below are T cell receptor beta chains from one sample, sequenced in a study of shared clonotypes between healthy human individuals. Generated by immunoSEQ multiplex PCR, the TCRdb table keeps only in-frame clones and is missing some. The data contain millions of clones, roughly 96% of them singletons. What was sequenced was naive CD4+ T cells sorted from blood. The receptors were gathered from a man younger than 30 in good health. CDR3s include the opening cysteine and the closing phenylalanine or tryptophan.

v_call: TRBV4-1
j_call: TRBJ2-4
cdr3_aa: CASSSPDRGLLAKNIQYF

v_call: TRBV15
j_call: TRBJ2-7
cdr3_aa: CAASPDRGYEQYF

v_call: TRBV10-2
j_call: TRBJ2-7
cdr3_aa: CASSSSGQGRNYEQYF

v_call: TRBV15
j_call: TRBJ2-1
cdr3_aa: CATSREQLSAYNEQFF

v_call: TRBV6-5
j_call: TRBJ1-1
cdr3_aa: CASSNRGNTEAFF

v_call: TRBV9
j_call: TRBJ1-1
cdr3_aa: CASKSGPGTEAFF

v_call: TRBV9
j_call: TRBJ2-7
cdr3_aa: CASSAGQGSYYEQYF

v_call: TRBV6-5
j_call: TRBJ1-6
cdr3_aa: CASSRQGVNSPLHF

v_call: TRBV7-3
j_call: TRBJ2-7
cdr3_aa: CASSRTSSHEQYF

v_call: TRBV7-2
j_call: TRBJ2-7
cdr3_aa: CASSLAVAYEQYF

v_call: TRBV2
j_call: TRBJ1-6
cdr3_aa: CASSGGVLSSPLHF

v_call: TRBV10-3
j_call: TRBJ1-1
cdr3_aa: CAISEKRAGVLNTEAFF

v_call: TRBV4-3
j_call: TRBJ2-7
cdr3_aa: CASSQGTGVYYEQYF

v_call: TRBV5-4
j_call: TRBJ2-7
cdr3_aa: CASSRAGALSYEQYF

v_call: TRBV30
j_call: TRBJ1-1
cdr3_aa: CAWSPSAAGGAFF

v_call: TRBV10-3
j_call: TRBJ1-2
cdr3_aa: CAISDGRGPGYTF

v_call: TRBV11-2
j_call: TRBJ1-1
cdr3_aa: CASRQASNTEAFF

v_call: TRBV11-2
j_call: TRBJ2-3
cdr3_aa: CASTPGVADTQYF

v_call: TRBV4-3
j_call: TRBJ1-1
cdr3_aa: CASSQTGNTEAFF

v_call: TRBV2
j_call: TRBJ1-6
cdr3_aa: CASGRINSPLHF

v_call: TRBV28
j_call: TRBJ2-5
cdr3_aa: CASRDWTGSSKTQYF

v_call: TRBV10-3
j_call: TRBJ1-3
cdr3_aa: CAISESGEGNTIYF

v_call: TRBV2
j_call: TRBJ2-2
cdr3_aa: CASSVHNTGELFF

v_call: TRBV6-6
j_call: TRBJ2-1
cdr3_aa: CASSSRQFYNEQFF

v_call: TRBV27
j_call: TRBJ1-2
cdr3_aa: CASLPRNREGFYGYTF

v_call: TRBV11-1
j_call: TRBJ2-5
cdr3_aa: CASSFAGVGFQETQYF

v_call: TRBV15
j_call: TRBJ1-1
cdr3_aa: CATSREQGNTEAFF

v_call: TRBV28
j_call: TRBJ2-7
cdr3_aa: CASRAPKFQVLYF

v_call: TRBV5-6
j_call: TRBJ1-4
cdr3_aa: CASSFIGFQGEKLFF

v_call: TRBV27
j_call: TRBJ2-7
cdr3_aa: CASSSLDRGSYEQYF

v_call: TRBV10-3
j_call: TRBJ1-4
cdr3_aa: CAISDGRDEKLFF

v_call: TRBV2
j_call: TRBJ2-7
cdr3_aa: CASSVGRGLDYEQYF

v_call: TRBV5-1
j_call: TRBJ2-5
cdr3_aa: CASSSPQIQETQYF

v_call: TRBV5-4
j_call: TRBJ2-7
cdr3_aa: CASSTDTSYEQYF

v_call: TRBV30
j_call: TRBJ2-1
cdr3_aa: CAWSVSGYDEQFF

v_call: TRBV9
j_call: TRBJ2-1
cdr3_aa: CASSVGSGSYNEQFF